This T cell receptor (beta chain) was found in a study of blood T cells in healthy people across ages. Sample-barcoded 5' priming and a J-beta primer mix drove a second PCR of about 6 to 12 cycles. TCRdb reprocessed the 5' RACE reads with MiXCR, giving one entry per CDR3 protein. The sample lists about 590,000 distinct CDR3 sequences, 25% to 30% occurring once. Isolated PBMCs totaled at least 6 million in each sample. Study-wide points: Because sorting was not performed, PBMCs prevented conclusive naive versus antigen-experienced comparison. Strong correlation existed between TCR beta diversity and naive T cell percentage. Roughly linear declines in TCR beta diversity per million T cells occurred with age.

The V and J ends lost 5 bases and 2 bases, in that order; junction bases with no gene match: 6. The CDR3 has 15 amino acids. CDR1 and CDR2 from the germline V gene are DFQATT and SNEGSKA (reference sequence). A word on this clonotype: Its antigen is not identified.

The chain links TRBV20-1 to TRBJ2-3; TRBD2 aligns across 11 bases. This clonotype originated in a woman older than 75 in good health. The sequencing sample was made of blood. CDR3 nucleotides: TGCAGTGCTGTGGGACTAGCGGAATACACAGATACGCAGTATTTT. It yields the protein CSAVGLAEYTDTQYF.